These 6 T cell receptor beta chains were all obtained from the same sample, sequenced in a study of high-grade serous ovarian cancer treatment subgroups. Tumor tissue was taken before any definitive surgery or chemotherapy was given. Only in-frame clones appear in the TCRdb table, and some are missing; sequencing was by immunoSEQ multiplex PCR. The profile shows about 30,000 clones, 80% to 90% of them singletons. What was sequenced was tumor tissue. All receptors come from a human donor with high-grade serous ovarian cancer.

The rearrangement joins TRBV14 to TRBJ2-1; D possibly corresponds to TRBD2 (6 bases). Between the trimmed V and J ends, which lost 0 bases and 1 base, there was a span of 10 bases. The CDR3 is made up of 16 amino acids. Germline V gene data show CDR1 as SGHDN and CDR2 as FVKESK. CDR3 nucleotides: TGTGCCAGCAGCCAAGATGCTAGCGATTCCTACAATGAGCAGTTCTTC. As protein: CASSQDASDSYNEQFF. Based on the CDR3 plus reference TRBV14 and TRBJ2-1, the full variable domain is EAGVTQFPSHSVIEKGQTVTLRCDPISGHDNLYWYRRVMGKEIKFLLHFVKESKQDESGMPNNRFLAERTGGTYSTLKVQPAELEDSGVYFCASSQDASDSYNEQFFGPGTRLTVL.

V and J are TRBV27 and TRBJ1-1, with 7 bases lining up with TRBD1. The CDR3 is 15 residues long. CDR1 is MNHEY, CDR2 SMNVEV, per germline (reference sequence). The trim removed 5 bases at V and 3 bases at J, leaving 9 bases unmatched. CDR3 bases: TGTGCCAGCAGTGCTCAGGGGGTACGGGACACTGAAGCTTTCTTT. Amino acids: CASSAQGVRDTEAFF.

This clone was picked up one time. The chain is built from TRBV2 and TRBJ1-4; TRBD1 matches at 7 bases. In germline, CDR1 is SNHLY, CDR2 FYNNEI. V shed 8 bases, J shed 5 bases, and the junction held 8 bases outside the gene matches. The CDR3 has 14 residues. The CDR3 here is CASANRGGNEKLFF. In nucleotides, the CDR3 is TGTGCCAGCGCTAACAGGGGAGGGAATGAAAAACTGTTTTTT.

V and J are TRBV7-2 and TRBJ1-4, with D possibly matching TRBD1 (5 bases). Germline V gene data show CDR1 as SGHTA and CDR2 as FQGNSA. This CDR3 has 13 residues. V was shortened by 5 bases and J by 11 bases, with 15 bases between the two germline ends. The CDR3 loop reads CASSLSQGSKLFF. CDR3 sequence (DNA): TGTGCCAGCAGCCTCTCCCAGGGTTCCAAACTGTTTTTT.

The genes are TRBV18 and TRBJ2-3, with no clear D. The germline gives CDR1 KGHSH, CDR2 LQKENI. The CDR3 runs 12 residues. V dropped 3 bases and J dropped 2 bases, with 3 bases sitting between them. The CDR3 reads CASSPPTDTQYF. The CDR3, as DNA: TGTGCCAGCTCACCTCCCACAGATACGCAGTATTTT.

The J gene is TRBJ1-1, the V gene TRBV5-4; possible D gene TRBD1, 6 bases. Germline CDR1 and CDR2: SGHNT and YYREEE (reference sequence). CDR3 length equals 14 residues. Trimming took 3 bases from V and 6 from J, leaving 15 bases between them. CDR3 in DNA: TGTGCCAGCAGCTCTGTTCTTGGGGGCCCTGAAGCTTTCTTT. Its translation is CASSSVLGGPEAFF.